This T cell receptor beta chain comes out of a study of cytomegalovirus exposure and HLA in healthy donors. Despite likely unrecorded immune exposures, the donors were nominally healthy at the time of sampling. Overall study findings and caveats: Presence/absence analyses assumed roughly uniform sequencing depth across donors, which may not hold. Earlier analysis yielded a pattern in which most TCR beta V segments were productive about 90% or about 30% of the time. In a later analysis, specific HLA alleles were associated with 15,000 to 20,000 TCR beta sequences at a 0.05 false discovery rate.

Regarding this clone: Its antigen is not known.

This PCR relied on a set of 60 Vbeta primers and 13 Jbeta primers. Using immunoSEQ multiplex PCR, the repertoire was profiled, and TCRdb retains in-frame clones only, with some absent. The table shows about 180,000 clones, with 77% occurring only once. CDR1 SGDLS and CDR2 YYNGEE come from the germline V gene. The CDR3 spans 15 residues. V lost 0 bases, J lost 5 bases, and 14 bases lay in between. The sequenced sample consisted of PBMCs. V is TRBV9 and J is TRBJ1-1; tentatively, D is TRBD1 (5 bases). The TCR comes from a man aged 18 to 29 in good health and CMV-seronegative. CDR3 sequence: CASSVAGGLGTEAFF. The CDR3 bases are TGTGCCAGCAGCGTAGCCGGGGGGTTGGGGACTGAAGCTTTCTTT.